Ten or more counts support the clone carrying this TCR beta chain. Its antigen is currently unknown. This sample is part of a study of CD8 T cells in ankylosing spondylitis. Study-wide points: Roughly eight highly homologous variants formed a TCR beta motif that appeared characteristic of ankylosing spondylitis blood. Some of the motif variants had earlier been found in reactive arthritis patients' fluid and blood. Matched ankylosing spondylitis synovial fluid reportedly showed significant enrichment of disease-linked clones. Peripheral blood samples showed relatively rare disease-linked clones, and these clones were CD8+.

Libraries of TCR beta came from quantitative 5'-RACE with molecular barcodes. TCRdb ran MiXCR on the 5' RACE reads and lists one entry per CDR3 protein. The sample shows a few hundred thousand distinct CDR3 sequences, roughly 17% of them seen only once. This clonotype was sampled from a male donor with ankylosing spondylitis. Input material: blood, either unsorted or a sorted T cell fraction (not recorded which).

The CDR3 region is CASSLPGTGVGANVLTF. For the CDR3, the DNA is TGTGCCAGCAGTTTACCCGGGACAGGGGTTGGGGCCAACGTCCTGACTTTC. The J gene is TRBJ2-6, the V gene TRBV12-3 or TRBV12-4, with 10 bases matching TRBD1. The V gene end was trimmed by 2 bases and the J gene end by 3 bases; junction bases not matched to a gene: 4. There are 17 residues in the CDR3.